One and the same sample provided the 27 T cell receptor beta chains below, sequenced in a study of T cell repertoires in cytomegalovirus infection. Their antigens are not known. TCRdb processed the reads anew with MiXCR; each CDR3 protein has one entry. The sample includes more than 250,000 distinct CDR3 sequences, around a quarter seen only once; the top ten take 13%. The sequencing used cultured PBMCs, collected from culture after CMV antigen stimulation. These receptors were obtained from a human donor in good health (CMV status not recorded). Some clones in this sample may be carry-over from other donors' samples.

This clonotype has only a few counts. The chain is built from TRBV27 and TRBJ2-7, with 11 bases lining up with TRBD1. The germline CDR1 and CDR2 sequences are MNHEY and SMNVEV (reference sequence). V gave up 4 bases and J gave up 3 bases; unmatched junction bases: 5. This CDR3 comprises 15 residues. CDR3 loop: CASSSPGQGDYEQYF. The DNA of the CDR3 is TGTGCCAGCAGTTCACCGGGACAGGGGGACTACGAGCAGTACTTC.

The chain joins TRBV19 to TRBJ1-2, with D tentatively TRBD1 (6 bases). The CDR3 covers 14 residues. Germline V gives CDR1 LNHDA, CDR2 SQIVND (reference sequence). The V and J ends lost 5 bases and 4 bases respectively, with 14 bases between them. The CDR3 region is CASSSRQDFYGYTF. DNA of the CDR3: TGTGCCAGTAGTTCCCGACAGGACTTCTATGGCTACACCTTC.

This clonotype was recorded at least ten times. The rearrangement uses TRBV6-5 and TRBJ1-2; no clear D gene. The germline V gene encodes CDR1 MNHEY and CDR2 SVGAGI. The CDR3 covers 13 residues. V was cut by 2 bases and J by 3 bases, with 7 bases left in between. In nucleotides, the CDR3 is TGTGCCAGCAGTTACAGGGAGGACTATGGCTACACCTTC. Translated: CASSYREDYGYTF.

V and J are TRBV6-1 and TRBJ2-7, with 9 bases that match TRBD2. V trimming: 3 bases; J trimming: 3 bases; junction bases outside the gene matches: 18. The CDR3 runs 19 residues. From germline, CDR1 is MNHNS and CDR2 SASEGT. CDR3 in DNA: TGTGCCAGCAGTGACCCGGGACTAGCTGCTCCCAGCGGGATCTACGAGCAGTACGTC. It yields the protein CASSDPGLAAPSGIYEQYV.

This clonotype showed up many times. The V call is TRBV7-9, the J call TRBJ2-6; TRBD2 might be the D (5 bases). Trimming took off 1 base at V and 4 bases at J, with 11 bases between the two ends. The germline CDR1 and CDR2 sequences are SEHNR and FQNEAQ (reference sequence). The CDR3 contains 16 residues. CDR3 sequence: CASSLEAGSGANVLTF. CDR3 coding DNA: TGTGCCAGCAGCTTAGAGGCGGGTTCCGGGGCCAACGTCCTGACTTTC.

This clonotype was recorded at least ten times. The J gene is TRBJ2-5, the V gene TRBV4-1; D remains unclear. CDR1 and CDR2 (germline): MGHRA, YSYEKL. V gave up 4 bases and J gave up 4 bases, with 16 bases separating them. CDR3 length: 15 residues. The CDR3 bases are TGCGCCAGCAGCCCGGAATGGAGCCCTAGAGAGACCCAGTACTTC. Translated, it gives CASSPEWSPRETQYF.

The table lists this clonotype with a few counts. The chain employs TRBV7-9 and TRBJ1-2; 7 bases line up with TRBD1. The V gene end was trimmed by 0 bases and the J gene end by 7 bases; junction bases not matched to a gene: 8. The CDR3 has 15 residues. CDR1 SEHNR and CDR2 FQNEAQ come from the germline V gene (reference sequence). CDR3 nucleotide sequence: TGTGCCAGCAGCTTAGCGCACGCAGGGGGTGGTGGCTACACCTTC. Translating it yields CASSLAHAGGGGYTF.

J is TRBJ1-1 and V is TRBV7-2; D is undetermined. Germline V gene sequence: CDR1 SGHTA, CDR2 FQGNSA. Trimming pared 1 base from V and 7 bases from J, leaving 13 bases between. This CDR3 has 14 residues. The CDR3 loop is CASSLEGRRNEAFF. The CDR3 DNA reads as TGTGCCAGCAGCTTAGAGGGTAGGAGGAATGAAGCTTTCTTT. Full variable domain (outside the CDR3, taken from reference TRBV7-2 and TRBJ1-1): GAGVSQSPSNKVTEKGKDVELRCDPISGHTALYWYRQSLGQGLEFLIYFQGNSAPDKSGLPSDRFSAERTGGSVSTLTIQRTQQEDSAVYLCASSLEGRRNEAFFGQGTRLTVV.

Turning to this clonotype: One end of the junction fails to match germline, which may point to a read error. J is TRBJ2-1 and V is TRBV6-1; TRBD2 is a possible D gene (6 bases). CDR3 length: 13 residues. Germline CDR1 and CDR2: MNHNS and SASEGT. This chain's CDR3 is CASSSTSYYEQFF. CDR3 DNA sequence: TGTGCCAGCAGTTCAACTAGCTACTATGAGCAGTTCTTC.

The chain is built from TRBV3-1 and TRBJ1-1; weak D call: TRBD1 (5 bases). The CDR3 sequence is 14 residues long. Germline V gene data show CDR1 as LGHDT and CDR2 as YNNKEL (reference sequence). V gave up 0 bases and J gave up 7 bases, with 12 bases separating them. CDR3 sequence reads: CASSQEGRQGEAFF. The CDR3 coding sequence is TGTGCCAGCAGCCAAGAAGGTCGGCAGGGTGAAGCTTTCTTT.

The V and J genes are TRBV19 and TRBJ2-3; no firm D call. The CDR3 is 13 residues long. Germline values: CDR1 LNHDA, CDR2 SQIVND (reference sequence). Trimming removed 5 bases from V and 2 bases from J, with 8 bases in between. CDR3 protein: CASSSLYTDTQYF. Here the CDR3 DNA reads TGTGCCAGTAGTTCGTTATACACAGATACGCAGTATTTT.

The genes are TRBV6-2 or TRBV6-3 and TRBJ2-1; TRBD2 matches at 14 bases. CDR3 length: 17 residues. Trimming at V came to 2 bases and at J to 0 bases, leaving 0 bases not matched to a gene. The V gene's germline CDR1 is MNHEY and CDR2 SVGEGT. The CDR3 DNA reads TGTGCCAGCAGTTACGGACTAGCGGGAGGCTCCTACAATGAGCAGTTCTTC. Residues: CASSYGLAGGSYNEQFF.

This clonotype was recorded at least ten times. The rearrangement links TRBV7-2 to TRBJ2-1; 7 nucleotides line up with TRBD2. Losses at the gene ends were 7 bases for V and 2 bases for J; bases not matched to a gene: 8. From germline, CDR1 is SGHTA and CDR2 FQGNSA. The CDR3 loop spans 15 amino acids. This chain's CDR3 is CASTVGGEPYNEQFF. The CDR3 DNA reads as TGTGCCAGCACCGTGGGGGGGGAGCCCTACAATGAGCAGTTCTTC.

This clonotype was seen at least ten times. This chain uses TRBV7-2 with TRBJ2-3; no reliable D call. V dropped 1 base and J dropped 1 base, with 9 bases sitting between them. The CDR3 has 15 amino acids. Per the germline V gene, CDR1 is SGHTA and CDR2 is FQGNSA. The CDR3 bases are TGTGCCAGCAGCTTAGTCTGGGTCGGCACAGATACGCAGTATTTT. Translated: CASSLVWVGTDTQYF.

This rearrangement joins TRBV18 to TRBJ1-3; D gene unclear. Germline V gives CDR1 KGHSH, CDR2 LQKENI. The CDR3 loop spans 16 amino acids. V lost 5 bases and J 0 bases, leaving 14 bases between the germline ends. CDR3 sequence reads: CASSTTHLNSGNTIYF. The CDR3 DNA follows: TGTGCCAGCTCAACAACACATCTTAACTCTGGAAACACCATATATTTT.

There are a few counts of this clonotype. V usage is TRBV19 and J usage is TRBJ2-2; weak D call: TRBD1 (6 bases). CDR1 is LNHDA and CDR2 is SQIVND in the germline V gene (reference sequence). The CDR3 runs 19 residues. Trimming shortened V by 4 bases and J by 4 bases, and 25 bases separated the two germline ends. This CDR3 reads CASSTLRSGTPRGTGELFF. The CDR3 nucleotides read TGTGCCAGTAGTACCTTGCGTTCCGGGACACCTCGAGGCACCGGGGAGCTGTTTTTT.

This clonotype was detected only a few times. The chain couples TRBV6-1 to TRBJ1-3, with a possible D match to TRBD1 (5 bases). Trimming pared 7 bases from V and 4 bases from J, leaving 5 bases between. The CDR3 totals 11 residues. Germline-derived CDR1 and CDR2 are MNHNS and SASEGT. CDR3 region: CASTGGNTIYF. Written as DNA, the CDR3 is TGTGCCAGCACAGGGGGAAACACCATATATTTT.

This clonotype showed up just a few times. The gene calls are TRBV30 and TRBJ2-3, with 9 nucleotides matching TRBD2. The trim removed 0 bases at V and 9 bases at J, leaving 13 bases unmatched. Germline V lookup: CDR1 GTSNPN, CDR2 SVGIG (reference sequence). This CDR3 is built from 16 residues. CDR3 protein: CAWSVRASGELGTQYF. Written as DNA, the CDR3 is TGTGCCTGGAGTGTACGGGCTAGCGGGGAGTTGGGAACGCAGTATTTT.

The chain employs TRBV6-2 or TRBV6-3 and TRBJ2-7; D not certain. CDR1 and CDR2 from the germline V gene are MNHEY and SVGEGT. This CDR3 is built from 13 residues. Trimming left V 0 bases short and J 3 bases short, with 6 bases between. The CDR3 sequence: CASSYSGIYEQYF. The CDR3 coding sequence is TGTGCCAGCAGTTACTCGGGGATCTACGAGCAGTACTTC.

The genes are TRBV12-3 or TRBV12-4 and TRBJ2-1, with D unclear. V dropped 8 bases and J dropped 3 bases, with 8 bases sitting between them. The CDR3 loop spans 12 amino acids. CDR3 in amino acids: CASALSYNEQFF. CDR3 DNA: TGTGCCAGCGCTTTGAGCTACAATGAGCAGTTCTTC.

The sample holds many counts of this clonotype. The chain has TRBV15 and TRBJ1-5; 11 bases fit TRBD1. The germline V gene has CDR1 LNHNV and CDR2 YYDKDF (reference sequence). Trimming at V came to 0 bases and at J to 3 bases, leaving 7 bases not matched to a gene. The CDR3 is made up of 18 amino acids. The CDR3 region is CATSRDPPGQGDNQPQHF. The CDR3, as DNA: TGTGCCACCAGCAGAGATCCCCCGGGACAGGGGGACAATCAGCCCCAGCATTTT.

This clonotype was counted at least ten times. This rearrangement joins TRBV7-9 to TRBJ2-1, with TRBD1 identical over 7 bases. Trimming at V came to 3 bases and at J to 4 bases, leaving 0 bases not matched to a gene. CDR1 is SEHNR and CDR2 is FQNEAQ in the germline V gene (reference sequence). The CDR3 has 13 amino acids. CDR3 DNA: TGTGCCAGCAGCTTGGGACAGTACAATGAGCAGTTCTTC. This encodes CASSLGQYNEQFF.

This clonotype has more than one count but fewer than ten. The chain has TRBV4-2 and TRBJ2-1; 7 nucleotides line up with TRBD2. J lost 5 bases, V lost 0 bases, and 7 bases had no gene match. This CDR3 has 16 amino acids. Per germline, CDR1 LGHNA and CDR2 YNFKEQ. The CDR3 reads CASSQDRLAADNEQFF. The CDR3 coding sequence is TGTGCCAGCAGCCAAGATAGGCTAGCGGCCGACAATGAGCAGTTCTTC.

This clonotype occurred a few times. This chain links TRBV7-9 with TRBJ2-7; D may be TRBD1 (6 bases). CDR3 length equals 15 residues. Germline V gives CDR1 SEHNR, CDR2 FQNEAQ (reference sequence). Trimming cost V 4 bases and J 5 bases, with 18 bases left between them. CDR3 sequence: CASSSNEQGYHEQYF. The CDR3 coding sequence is TGTGCCAGCAGCTCTAACGAACAGGGATACCACGAGCAGTACTTC. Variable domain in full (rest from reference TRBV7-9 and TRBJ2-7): DTGVSQNPRHKITKRGQNVTFRCDPISEHNRLYWYRQTLGQGPEFLTYFQNEAQLEKSRLLSDRFSAERPKGSFSTLEIQRTEQGDSAMYLCASSSNEQGYHEQYFGPGTRLTVT.

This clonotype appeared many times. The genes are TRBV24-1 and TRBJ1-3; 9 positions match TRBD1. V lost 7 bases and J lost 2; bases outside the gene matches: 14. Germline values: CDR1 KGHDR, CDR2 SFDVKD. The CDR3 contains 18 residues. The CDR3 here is CATRGPGQGTVPGNTIYF. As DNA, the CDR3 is TGTGCCACCAGGGGCCCGGGACAGGGTACCGTGCCTGGAAACACCATATATTTT.

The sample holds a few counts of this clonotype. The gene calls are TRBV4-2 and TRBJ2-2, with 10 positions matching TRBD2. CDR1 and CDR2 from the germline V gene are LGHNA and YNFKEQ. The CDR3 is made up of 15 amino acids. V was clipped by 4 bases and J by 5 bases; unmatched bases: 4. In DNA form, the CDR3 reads TGTGCCAGCAGCCCGCTAGCGGGAGATACCGGGGAGCTGTTTTTT. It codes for CASSPLAGDTGELFF.

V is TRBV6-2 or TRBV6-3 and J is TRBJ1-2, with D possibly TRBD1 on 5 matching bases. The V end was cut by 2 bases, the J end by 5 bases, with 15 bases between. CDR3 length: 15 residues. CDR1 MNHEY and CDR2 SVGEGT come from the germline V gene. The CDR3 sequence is CASSYLSPGRYGYTF. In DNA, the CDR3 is TGTGCCAGCAGTTACCTGTCCCCAGGGCGATATGGCTACACCTTC.